A selection of T cell receptor beta chains follows, all from one sample in a study of T cell changes during pregnancy in multiple sclerosis. Repertoires were generated with immunoSEQ multiplex PCR, while TCRdb's copy carries only in-frame clones and drops some. The sample has around 56,000 clones, roughly nine tenths seen once; the top ten hold approximately 0.69%. The sequences come from CD4+ T cells from peripheral blood mononuclear cells, collected in the first trimester of pregnancy. These receptors came from a female donor with multiple sclerosis, enrolled in a pregnancy study. Both conserved end residues are part of each CDR3. The D gene is left open where the match is weak. Not every row has a clone size; where given, it reads once, few, many or a size class.

>TRBD1|NA|TRBV5-1|TRBJ2-5
CASRIGQGSALETQYF
TGCGCCAGCAGGATTGGACAGGGGTCGGCGTTAGAGACCCAGTACTTC
>NA|once|TRBV7-6|TRBJ2-1
CASSLAGDTNYNEQFF
TGTGCCAGCAGCTTAGCGGGGGACACAAATTACAATGAGCAGTTCTTC
>TRBD1|NA|TRBV18|TRBJ1-1
CASSPPQGAFNTEAFF
TGTGCCAGCTCACCACCGCAGGGGGCATTTAACACTGAAGCTTTCTTT
>NA|NA|TRBV7-8|TRBJ2-5
CASKRGGSQETQYF
TGTGCCAGCAAGAGGGGGGGGAGCCAAGAGACCCAGTACTTC
>TRBD2|NA|TRBV11-2|TRBJ2-1
CASSLGLYGREQFF
TGTGCCAGCAGCTTAGGATTATACGGGAGGGAGCAGTTCTTC
>TRBD1|NA|TRBV6-5|TRBJ1-2
CASSTTRQGFNGYTF
TGTGCCAGCAGTACAACCAGACAGGGTTTCAATGGCTACACCTTC
>TRBD1|NA|TRBV19|TRBJ1-5
CASKDRGAQPQHF
TGTGCCAGTAAAGACAGGGGAGCTCAGCCCCAGCATTTT
>NA|NA|TRBV5-4|TRBJ2-1
CASNSGSSYNEQFF
TGTGCCAGTAACAGCGGAAGCTCCTACAATGAGCAGTTCTTC
>NA|NA|TRBV5-4|TRBJ2-5
CASSLSSVGETQYF
TGTGCCAGCAGCCTATCGAGCGTAGGAGAGACCCAGTACTTC
>NA|NA|TRBV5-6|TRBJ1-1
CASSTRQPMNTEAFF
TGTGCCAGCAGCACCCGACAGCCAATGAACACTGAAGCTTTCTTT
>NA|NA|TRBV6-5|TRBJ1-1
CASRRGSREGTEAFF
TGTGCCAGCAGAAGGGGCTCGAGGGAGGGTACTGAAGCTTTCTTT